This T cell receptor (beta chain) stems from a study of T-cell memory formation after mild COVID-19. Worth noting for this clonotype: Its antigen is still unknown.

Study findings and constraints: Pre-infection memory held some responding clones, suggesting pre-existing cross-reactive T cells responded. Contracting clones from day 15 to 85 had balanced CD4/CD8; later expanders favoured CD4+.

TCRdb ran MiXCR on the 5' RACE reads and lists one entry per CDR3 protein. The data hold fewer than 150,000 distinct CDR3 sequences, with approximately 5.9% observed a single time. Germline CDR1 reads SEHNR; CDR2 reads FQNEAQ (reference sequence). With 5 bases removed from V and 5 bases from J, the gap between germline ends came to 15 bases. The CDR3 is made up of 14 amino acids. Material: PBMCs or a T cell subset sorted from them (not recorded which). This TCR came from an adult woman who had mild COVID-19 (a few samples of this study predate the infection). Cell type and time point are not known. The chain uses TRBV7-9 and TRBJ2-5, with a weak D call TRBD1 (5 bases). The CDR3 protein is CASSPRVGRETQYF. DNA of the CDR3: TGTGCCAGCAGCCCCAGGGTGGGGCGGGAGACCCAGTACTTC.